A single sample gave rise to the 25 T cell receptor beta chains below, sequenced in a study of graft-versus-host responses after intestinal transplantation. The protocol was immunoSEQ multiplex PCR, while the TCRdb copy is restricted to in-frame clones and leaves out a portion. The repertoire includes about 120,000 clones, approximately 95% of them detected once, and more than 2.5% sits in the top ten. These receptors have no known antigen. Sequenced here: unstimulated CD8+ T cells sorted from spleen or lymph node cells, sampled before intestinal transplant. These receptors were obtained from a human donor who received an intestinal transplant.

The chain has TRBV28 and TRBJ1-5; D remains unclear. V lost 3 bases and J lost 7, with 13 bases in between. The CDR3 is made up of 14 amino acids. Looked up from germline, CDR1 is MDHEN and CDR2 is SYDVKM. The CDR3 DNA is TGTGCCAGCAGTTTCACAGACCTGAGACAGCCCCAGCATTTT. It yields the protein CASSFTDLRQPQHF.

The rearrangement uses TRBV4-3 and TRBJ2-3; 7 bases line up with TRBD2. The CDR3 has 19 amino acids. CDR1 is LGHNA, CDR2 YSLEER, per germline. The trim removed 0 bases at V and 1 base at J, leaving 13 bases unmatched. The CDR3 here is CASSQDSTSELRGTDTQYF. Written as DNA, the CDR3 is TGCGCCAGCAGCCAAGATAGTACTAGCGAACTACGGGGCACAGATACGCAGTATTTT.

The chain couples TRBV4-1 to TRBJ2-7, with D possibly called TRBD1 or TRBD2 (6 bases each). Germline values: CDR1 MGHRA, CDR2 YSYEKL. The CDR3 is made up of 14 amino acids. Trimming shortened V by 5 bases and J by 5 bases, and 16 bases separated the two germline ends. The CDR3: CASSEARGGDEQYF. DNA of the CDR3: TGCGCCAGCAGCGAAGCCAGGGGAGGCGACGAGCAGTACTTC.

V is TRBV28 and J is TRBJ1-6; D might be TRBD1 (6 bases). The CDR3 totals 16 residues. Trimming took 7 bases from V and 7 from J, leaving 20 bases between them. CDR1 MDHEN and CDR2 SYDVKM come from the germline V gene. Here the CDR3 reads CASTATGRIGNSPLHF. In nucleotides, the CDR3 is TGTGCCAGCACCGCAACAGGGAGGATAGGGAATTCACCCCTCCACTTT.

V gene TRBV30 combines with J gene TRBJ1-2, with 8 bases identical to TRBD1. In germline, CDR1 is GTSNPN, CDR2 SVGIG (reference sequence). Trimming took 8 bases from V and 5 from J; bases not matched to a gene: 1. The CDR3 covers 10 residues. The CDR3 reads CAGTGYGYTF. CDR3 sequence (DNA): TGTGCCGGGACAGGATATGGCTACACCTTC.

This rearrangement joins TRBV4-1 to TRBJ2-3, with 7 nucleotides matching TRBD2. The CDR3 is 15 amino acids. Germline assignment: CDR1 MGHRA and CDR2 YSYEKL. With 1 base clipped from V and 4 bases from J, the junction kept 5 bases outside the gene matches. CDR3 coding DNA: TGCGCCAGCAGCCAAGGCGGGAGTACTCCAGATACGCAGTATTTT. It is translated as CASSQGGSTPDTQYF.

J is TRBJ1-1 and V is TRBV19, with D possibly TRBD1 on 5 matching bases. The germline V gene has CDR1 LNHDA and CDR2 SQIVND (reference sequence). V gave up 1 base and J gave up 4 bases, with 7 bases separating them. The CDR3 contains 13 residues. The CDR3 DNA sequence: TGTGCCAGTAGTATAGTTGGGGGCACTGAAGCTTTCTTT. This sequence encodes CASSIVGGTEAFF.

V is TRBV27 and J is TRBJ1-2, with D unresolved. Germline CDR1 reads MNHEY; CDR2 reads SMNVEV (reference sequence). V dropped 0 bases and J dropped 8 bases, with 16 bases sitting between them. The CDR3 is 15 residues long. The DNA for the CDR3 is TGTGCCAGCAGTTTATCGGACCCCCTTTTATACGGCTACACCTTC. Amino acids: CASSLSDPLLYGYTF.

This chain links TRBV7-6 with TRBJ2-7, with TRBD1 identical over 12 bases. Germline V lookup: CDR1 SGHVS, CDR2 FNYEAQ. V lost 4 bases and J lost 2; bases outside the gene matches: 3. The CDR3 loop spans 15 amino acids. The CDR3 sequence is CASSSGTGGPYEQYF. The DNA of the CDR3 is TGTGCCAGCAGCTCCGGGACAGGGGGCCCCTACGAGCAGTACTTC.

This rearrangement joins TRBV14 to TRBJ2-1, with 8 bases aligning to TRBD2. J was trimmed by 3 bases and V by 2 bases; bases with no gene match: 6. The germline V gene encodes CDR1 SGHDN and CDR2 FVKESK. This CDR3 has 16 residues. The CDR3 bases are TGTGCCAGCAGCCAACCAAGGACTAGCCTCTACAATGAGCAGTTCTTC. As protein: CASSQPRTSLYNEQFF.

This chain uses TRBV7-6 with TRBJ2-7, with D perhaps matching TRBD1 (5 bases). V lost 9 bases to trimming and J lost 5 bases, with 23 bases between them. CDR3 length: 15 amino acids. CDR1 and CDR2 (germline): SGHVS, FNYEAQ. CDR3 residues: CASSLRAGPGNEQYF. The DNA for the CDR3 is TGTGCCAGTTCACTAAGGGCAGGGCCTGGGAACGAGCAGTACTTC.

This sequence joins TRBV28 and TRBJ1-4; D uncertain. The CDR3 has 12 amino acids. The germline CDR1 and CDR2 sequences are MDHEN and SYDVKM. Trimming took 1 base from V and 6 from J, leaving 3 bases between them. As DNA, the CDR3 is TGTGCCAGCAGTTTATCGGATGAAAAACTGTTTTTT. It codes for CASSLSDEKLFF. Together with reference TRBV28 and TRBJ1-4, the CDR3 gives the full variable domain: DVKVTQSSRYLVKRTGEKVFLECVQDMDHENMFWYRQDPGLGLRLIYFSYDVKMKEKGDIPEGYSVSREKKERFSLILESASTNQTSMYLCASSLSDEKLFFGSGTQLSVL.

The chain recombines TRBV4-1 with TRBJ2-7; 8 bases agree with TRBD2. Germline V gives CDR1 MGHRA, CDR2 YSYEKL. Germline trimming cut 4 bases from V and 2 bases from J; bases unmatched to any gene: 7. This CDR3 spans 15 amino acids. The CDR3 nucleotides read TGCGCCAGCAGCCGAGTAGCGGGAAGCCCCTACGAGCAGTACTTC. Its protein is CASSRVAGSPYEQYF.

The genes are TRBV30 and TRBJ1-2; the D gene is possibly TRBD1 (6 bases). Per germline, CDR1 GTSNPN and CDR2 SVGIG (reference sequence). V lost 5 bases to trimming and J lost 6 bases, with 13 bases between them. The CDR3 length is 12 residues. The CDR3 DNA reads as TGTGCCTGGGACCACAGGGTGGATGGCTACACCTTC. It specifies CAWDHRVDGYTF.

The rearrangement links TRBV6-7 to TRBJ2-5, with D possibly being TRBD2 (5 bases). TRBV6-7 is treated as an ORF (open reading frame) with a function not yet certain. This CDR3 is built from 14 residues. Trimming pared 0 bases from V and 5 bases from J, leaving 10 bases between. The CDR3 DNA reads TGTGCCAGCAGTTACTCGAGAGGGAAGGAGACCCAGTACTTC. Encoded protein: CASSYSRGKETQYF.

V usage is TRBV21-1 and J usage is TRBJ2-7; the table assigns TRBD1, which was not confirmed against the DNA. TRBV21-1 is assigned pseudogene status. The length of the CDR3 is 17 residues. In nucleotides, the CDR3 is TGTGCCAGCAGCAAGGGACCGGGACAGCAGTTGGTGGAAGAGCAGTACTTC. This codes for CASSKGPGQQLVEEQYF.

The chain is built from TRBV13 and TRBJ2-7; TRBD2 matches 7 bases. The CDR3 contains 15 residues. V lost 2 bases and J lost 7; bases outside the gene matches: 11. CDR1 and CDR2 from the germline V gene are PRHDT and FYEKMQ (reference sequence). The CDR3 sequence is CASSLRGLVLGEQYF. Written as DNA, the CDR3 is TGTGCCAGCAGCTTAAGAGGACTAGTATTAGGAGAGCAGTACTTC. Combining the CDR3 with reference TRBV13 and TRBJ2-7 gives the whole variable domain AAGVIQSPRHLIKEKRETATLKCYPIPRHDTVYWYQQGPGQDPQFLISFYEKMQSDKGSIPDRFSAQQFSDYHSELNMSSLELGDSALYFCASSLRGLVLGEQYFGPGTRLTVT.

The chain is built from TRBV9 and TRBJ2-3; D possibly corresponds to TRBD2 (6 bases). Germline V gene sequence: CDR1 SGDLS, CDR2 YYNGEE. This CDR3 is 16 amino acids long. V lost 0 bases and J 4 bases, leaving 15 bases between the germline ends. CDR3 amino acids: CASSVGPGVRSDTQYF. Written as DNA, the CDR3 is TGTGCCAGCAGCGTAGGACCGGGAGTACGGTCAGATACGCAGTATTTT. Variable domain in full (rest from reference TRBV9 and TRBJ2-3): DSGVTQTPKHLITATGQRVTLRCSPRSGDLSVYWYQQSLDQGLQFLIQYYNGEERAKGNILERFSAQQFPDLHSELNLSSLELGDSALYFCASSVGPGVRSDTQYFGPGTRLTVL.

V and J are TRBV6-1 and TRBJ1-5, with D possibly being TRBD1 (6 bases). V lost 6 bases to trimming and J lost 7 bases, with 16 bases between them. The germline V gene encodes CDR1 MNHNS and CDR2 SASEGT. The CDR3 is made up of 14 amino acids. DNA of the CDR3: TGTGCCAGCAGACCTACAGGGAATAGCCAGCCCCAGCATTTT. Encoded protein: CASRPTGNSQPQHF.

J is TRBJ1-1 and V is TRBV21-1; TRBD1, the table's D call, lacks a check against the DNA. TRBV21-1 is tagged as a pseudogene. The CDR3 loop spans 17 amino acids. In DNA, the CDR3 is TGTGCCAGCAGCAGAAAGGAACAGGGGTCGGTGAACACTGAAGCTTTCTTT. Protein product: CASSRKEQGSVNTEAFF.

This chain joins TRBV27 and TRBJ2-3, with D perhaps being TRBD1 or TRBD2 (5 bases each). Trimming shortened V by 4 bases and J by 9 bases, and 20 bases separated the two germline ends. Germline-derived CDR1 and CDR2 are MNHEY and SMNVEV (reference sequence). CDR3 size: 15 residues. This CDR3 reads CASSSFSGRDPTQYF. DNA for the CDR3: TGTGCCAGCAGTTCCTTCTCGGGACGGGACCCCACGCAGTATTTT.

J is TRBJ1-3 and V is TRBV18; D gene unclear. Germline CDR1 and CDR2: KGHSH and LQKENI. CDR3 size: 16 residues. Deletions cut 8 bases from V and 2 bases from J, with 19 bases between. The chain's CDR3 is CASHHPNGVPGNTIYF. CDR3 DNA sequence: TGTGCCAGCCACCATCCGAATGGGGTCCCTGGAAACACCATATATTTT.

This clone was observed a handful of times. The chain joins TRBV6-6 to TRBJ1-2; D gene unclear. Trimming took 2 bases from V and 0 from J, leaving 7 bases between them. The CDR3 sequence is 14 residues long. Germline V gene lookup returns CDR1 MNHNY and CDR2 SVGAGI (reference sequence). The CDR3 sequence: CASSYRAPNYGYTF. CDR3 in DNA: TGTGCCAGCAGTTACAGGGCCCCTAACTATGGCTACACCTTC.

The J gene is TRBJ2-5, the V gene TRBV6-5; the D gene is possibly TRBD1 (6 bases). The end of the DNA is better explained by TRBJ2-7, so the J call may be wrong. CDR1 and CDR2 (germline): MNHEY, SVGAGI. The CDR3 totals 16 residues. Here the CDR3 reads CASSYSPQGSTYEQYF. CDR3 coding DNA: TGTGCCAGCAGTTATTCCCCCCAGGGGAGCACCTACGAGCAGTACTTC.

The chain recombines TRBV7-9 with TRBJ1-2; D remains ambiguous. Germline values: CDR1 SEHNR, CDR2 FQNEAQ (reference sequence). The CDR3 is 15 residues long. Between the trimmed V and J ends, which lost 1 base and 8 bases, there was a span of 17 bases. The CDR3 DNA reads as TGTGCCAGCAGCTTAGGTATGGCCCGGAGCTACGGCTACACCTTC. Translated, it gives CASSLGMARSYGYTF.